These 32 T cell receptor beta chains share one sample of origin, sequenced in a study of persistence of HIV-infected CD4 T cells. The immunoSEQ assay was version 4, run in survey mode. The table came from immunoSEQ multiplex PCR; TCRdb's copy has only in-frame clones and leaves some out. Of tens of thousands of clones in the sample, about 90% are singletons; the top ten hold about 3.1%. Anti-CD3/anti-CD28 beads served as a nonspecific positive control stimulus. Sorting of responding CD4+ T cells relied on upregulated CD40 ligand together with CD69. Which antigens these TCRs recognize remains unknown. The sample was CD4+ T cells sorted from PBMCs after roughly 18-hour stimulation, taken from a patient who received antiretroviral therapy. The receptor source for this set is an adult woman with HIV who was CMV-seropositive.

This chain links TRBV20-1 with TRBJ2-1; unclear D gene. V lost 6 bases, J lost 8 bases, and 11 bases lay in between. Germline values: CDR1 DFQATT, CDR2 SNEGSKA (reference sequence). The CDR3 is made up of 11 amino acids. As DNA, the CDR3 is TGCAGTGCCCAAGTTGTACATGAGCAGTTCTTC. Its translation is CSAQVVHEQFF.

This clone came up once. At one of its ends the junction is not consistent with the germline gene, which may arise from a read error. The DNA for the CDR3 is TGCGCCAGCAGCCAAGAATTGGGTGGAAAGCCTCACTTC. Translation gives CASSQELGGKPHF. This chain joins TRBV4-1 and TRBJ2-7, with unresolved D. The germline V gene encodes CDR1 MGHRA and CDR2 YSYEKL. The CDR3 sequence is 13 residues long.

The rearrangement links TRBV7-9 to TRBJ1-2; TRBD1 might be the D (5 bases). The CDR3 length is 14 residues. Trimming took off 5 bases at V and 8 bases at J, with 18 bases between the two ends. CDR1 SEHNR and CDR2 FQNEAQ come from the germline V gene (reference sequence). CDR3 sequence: CASSIARVERGYTF. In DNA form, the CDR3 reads TGTGCCAGCAGCATCGCCAGGGTTGAAAGGGGCTACACCTTC. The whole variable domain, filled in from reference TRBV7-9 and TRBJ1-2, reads DTGVSQNPRHKITKRGQNVTFRCDPISEHNRLYWYRQTLGQGPEFLTYFQNEAQLEKSRLLSDRFSAERPKGSFSTLEIQRTEQGDSAMYLCASSIARVERGYTFGSGTRLTVV.

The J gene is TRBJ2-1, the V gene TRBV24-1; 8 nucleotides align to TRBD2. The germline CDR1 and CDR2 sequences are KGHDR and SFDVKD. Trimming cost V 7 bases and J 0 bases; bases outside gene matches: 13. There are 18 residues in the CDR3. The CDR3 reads CATSDFRGAGGSYNEQFF. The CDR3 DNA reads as TGTGCCACCAGCGACTTTCGGGGTGCGGGGGGCTCCTACAATGAGCAGTTCTTC.

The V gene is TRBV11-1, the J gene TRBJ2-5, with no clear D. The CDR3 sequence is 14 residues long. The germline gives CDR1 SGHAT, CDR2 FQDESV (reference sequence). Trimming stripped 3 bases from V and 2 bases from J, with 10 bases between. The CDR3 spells CASSLQATQETQYF. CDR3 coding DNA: TGTGCCAGCAGCTTGCAAGCCACACAAGAGACCCAGTACTTC.

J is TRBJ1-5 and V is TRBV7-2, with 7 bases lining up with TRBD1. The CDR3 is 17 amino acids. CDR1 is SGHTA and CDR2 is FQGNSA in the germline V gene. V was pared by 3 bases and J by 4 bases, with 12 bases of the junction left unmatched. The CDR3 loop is CASSLYQGGLGNQPQHF. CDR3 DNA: TGTGCCAGCAGCTTGTATCAGGGGGGACTTGGTAATCAGCCCCAGCATTTT.

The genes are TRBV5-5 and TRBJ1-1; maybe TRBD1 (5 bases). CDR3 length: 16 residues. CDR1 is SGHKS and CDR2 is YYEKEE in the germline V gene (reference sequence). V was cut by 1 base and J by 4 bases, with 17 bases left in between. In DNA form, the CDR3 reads TGTGCCAGCAGCTTGATTGGCGGTCAGGGAAGCACTGAAGCTTTCTTT. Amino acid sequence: CASSLIGGQGSTEAFF.

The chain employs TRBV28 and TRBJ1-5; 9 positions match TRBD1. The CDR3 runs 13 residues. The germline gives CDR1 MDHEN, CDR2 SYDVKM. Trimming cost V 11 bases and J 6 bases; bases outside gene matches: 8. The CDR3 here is CAGQGPWGQPQHF. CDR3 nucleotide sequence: TGTGCCGGACAGGGGCCTTGGGGTCAGCCCCAGCATTTT.

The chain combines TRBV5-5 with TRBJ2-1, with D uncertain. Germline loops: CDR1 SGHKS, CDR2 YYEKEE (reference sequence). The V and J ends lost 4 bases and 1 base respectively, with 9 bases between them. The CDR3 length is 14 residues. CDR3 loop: CASSPGSSYNEQFF. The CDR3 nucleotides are TGTGCCAGCAGCCCCGGGTCGTCCTACAATGAGCAGTTCTTC.

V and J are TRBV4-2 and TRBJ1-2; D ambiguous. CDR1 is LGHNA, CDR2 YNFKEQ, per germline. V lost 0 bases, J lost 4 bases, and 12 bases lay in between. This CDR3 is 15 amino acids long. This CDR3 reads CASSQDPEGIYGYTF. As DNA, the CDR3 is TGTGCCAGCAGCCAAGATCCAGAGGGTATCTATGGCTACACCTTC.

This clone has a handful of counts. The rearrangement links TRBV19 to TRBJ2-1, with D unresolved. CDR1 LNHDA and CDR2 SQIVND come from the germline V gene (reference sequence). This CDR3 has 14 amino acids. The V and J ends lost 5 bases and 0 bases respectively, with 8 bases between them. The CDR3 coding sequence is TGTGCCAGTAGTGGTCAGACCTCCTACAATGAGCAGTTCTTC. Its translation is CASSGQTSYNEQFF. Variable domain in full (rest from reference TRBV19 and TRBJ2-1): DGGITQSPKYLFRKEGQNVTLSCEQNLNHDAMYWYRQDPGQGLRLIYYSQIVNDFQKGDIAEGYSVSREKKESFPLTVTSAQKNPTAFYLCASSGQTSYNEQFFGPGTRLTVL.

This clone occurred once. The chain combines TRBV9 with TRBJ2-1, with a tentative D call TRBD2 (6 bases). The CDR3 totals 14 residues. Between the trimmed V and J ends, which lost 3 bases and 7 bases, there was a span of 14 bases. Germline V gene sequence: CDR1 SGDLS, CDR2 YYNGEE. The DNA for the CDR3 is TGTGCCAGCAGCGCTATTGGGGCGGGGAATGAGCAGTTCTTC. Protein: CASSAIGAGNEQFF.

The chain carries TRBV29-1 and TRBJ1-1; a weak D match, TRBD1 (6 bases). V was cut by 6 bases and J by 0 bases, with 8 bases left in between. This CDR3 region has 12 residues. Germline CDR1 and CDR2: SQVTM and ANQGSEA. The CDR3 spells CSVGQMNTEAFF. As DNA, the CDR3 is TGCAGCGTAGGACAGATGAACACTGAAGCTTTCTTT. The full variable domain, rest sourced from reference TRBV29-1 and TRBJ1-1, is SAVISQKPSRDICQRGTSLTIQCQVDSQVTMMFWYRQQPGQSLTLIATANQGSEATYESGFVIDKFPISRPNLTFSTLTVSNMSPEDSSIYLCSVGQMNTEAFFGQGTRLTVV.

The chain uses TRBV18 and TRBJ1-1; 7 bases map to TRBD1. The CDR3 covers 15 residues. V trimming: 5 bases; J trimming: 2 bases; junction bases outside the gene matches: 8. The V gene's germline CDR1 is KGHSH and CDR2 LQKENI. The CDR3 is CASSSGTAINTEAFF. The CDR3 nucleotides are TGTGCCAGCTCAAGCGGGACAGCTATAAACACTGAAGCTTTCTTT.

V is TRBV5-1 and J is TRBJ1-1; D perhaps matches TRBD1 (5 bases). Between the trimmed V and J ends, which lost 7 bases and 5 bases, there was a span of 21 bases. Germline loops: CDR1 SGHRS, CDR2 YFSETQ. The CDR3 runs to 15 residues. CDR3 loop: CASQLRPDGGTEAFF. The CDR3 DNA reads TGCGCCAGCCAACTACGTCCTGACGGGGGGACTGAAGCTTTCTTT.

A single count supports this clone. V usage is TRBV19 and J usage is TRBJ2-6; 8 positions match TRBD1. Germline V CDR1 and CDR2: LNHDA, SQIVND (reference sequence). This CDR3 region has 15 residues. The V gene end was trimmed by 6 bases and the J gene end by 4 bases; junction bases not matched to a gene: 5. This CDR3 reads CASSLRGLGANVLTF. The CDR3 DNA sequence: TGTGCCAGTAGCCTCAGGGGGCTCGGGGCCAACGTCCTGACTTTC.

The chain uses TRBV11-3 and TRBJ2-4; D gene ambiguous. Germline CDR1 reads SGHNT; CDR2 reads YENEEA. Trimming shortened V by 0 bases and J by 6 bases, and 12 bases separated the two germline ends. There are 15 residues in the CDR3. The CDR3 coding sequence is TGTGCCAGCAGCTTAGAGGGCGGCAGCCCAAACATTCAGTACTTC. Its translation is CASSLEGGSPNIQYF.

The CDR3 here is CASSGGYGYTF. The DNA of the CDR3 is TGTGCCAGCAGTGGCGGGTATGGCTACACCTTC. The chain recombines TRBV25-1 with TRBJ1-2; D gene ambiguous. V shed 4 bases and J shed 5 bases, with 5 bases lying between them. The germline gives CDR1 MGHDK, CDR2 SYGVNS. This CDR3 has 11 residues.

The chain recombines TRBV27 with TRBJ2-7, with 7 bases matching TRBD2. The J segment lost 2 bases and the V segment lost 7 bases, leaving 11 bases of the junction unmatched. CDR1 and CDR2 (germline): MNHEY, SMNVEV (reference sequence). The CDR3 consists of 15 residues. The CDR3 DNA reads TGTGCCAGCACCCCCCTGGCTAGCGGCCCCTACGAGCAGTACTTC. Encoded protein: CASTPLASGPYEQYF.

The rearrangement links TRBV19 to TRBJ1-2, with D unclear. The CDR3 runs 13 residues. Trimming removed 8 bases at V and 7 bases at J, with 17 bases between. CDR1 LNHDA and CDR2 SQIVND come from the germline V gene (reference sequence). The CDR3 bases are TGTGCCAGTCTCGGGGAGAAGGTGACTGGCTACACCTTC. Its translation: CASLGEKVTGYTF.

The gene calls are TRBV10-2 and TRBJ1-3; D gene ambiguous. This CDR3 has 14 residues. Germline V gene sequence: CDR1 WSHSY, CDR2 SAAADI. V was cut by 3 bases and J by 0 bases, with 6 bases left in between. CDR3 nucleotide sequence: TGCGCCAGCAGTGAAGGGTACTCTGGAAACACCATATATTTT. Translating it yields CASSEGYSGNTIYF.

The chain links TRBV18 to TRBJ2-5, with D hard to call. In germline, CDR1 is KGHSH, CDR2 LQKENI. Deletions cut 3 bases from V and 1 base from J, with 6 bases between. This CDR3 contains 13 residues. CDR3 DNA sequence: TGTGCCAGCTCACCTGGGGTCCAAGAGACCCAGTACTTC. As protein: CASSPGVQETQYF.

The CDR3 sequence is CASSLGRGGSLFF. The CDR3 DNA is TGTGCCAGCAGTTTAGGGAGGGGGGGGTCCCTGTTTTTT. This rearrangement joins TRBV27 to TRBJ1-4, with D maybe TRBD1 (6 bases). The germline CDR1 and CDR2 sequences are MNHEY and SMNVEV (reference sequence). Between the trimmed V and J ends, which lost 2 bases and 14 bases, there was a span of 15 bases. The CDR3 runs 13 residues.

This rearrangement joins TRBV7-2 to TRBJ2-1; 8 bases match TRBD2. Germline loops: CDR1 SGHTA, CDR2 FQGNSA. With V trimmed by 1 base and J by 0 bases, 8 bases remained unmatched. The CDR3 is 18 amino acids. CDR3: CASSLGALAGFSYNEQFF. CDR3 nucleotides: TGTGCCAGCAGCTTAGGGGCGCTAGCGGGTTTCTCCTACAATGAGCAGTTCTTC. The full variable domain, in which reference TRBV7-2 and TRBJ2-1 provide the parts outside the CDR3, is GAGVSQSPSNKVTEKGKDVELRCDPISGHTALYWYRQSLGQGLEFLIYFQGNSAPDKSGLPSDRFSAERTGGSVSTLTIQRTQQEDSAVYLCASSLGALAGFSYNEQFFGPGTRLTVL.

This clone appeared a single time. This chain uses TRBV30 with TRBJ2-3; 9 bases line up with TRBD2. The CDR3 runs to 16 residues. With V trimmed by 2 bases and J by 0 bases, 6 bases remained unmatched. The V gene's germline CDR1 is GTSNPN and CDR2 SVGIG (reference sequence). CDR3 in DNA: TGTGCCTGGAGTCGGGCGGGGGGGCTTAGCACAGATACGCAGTATTTT. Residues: CAWSRAGGLSTDTQYF.

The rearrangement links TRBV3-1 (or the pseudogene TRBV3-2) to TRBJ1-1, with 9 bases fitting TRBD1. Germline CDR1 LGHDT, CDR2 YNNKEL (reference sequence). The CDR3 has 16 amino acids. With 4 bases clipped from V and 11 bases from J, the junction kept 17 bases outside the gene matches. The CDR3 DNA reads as TGTGCCAGCAGCCTTACCGGGGCGGGACAGGGATCGCTTGCTTTCTTT. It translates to CASSLTGAGQGSLAFF.

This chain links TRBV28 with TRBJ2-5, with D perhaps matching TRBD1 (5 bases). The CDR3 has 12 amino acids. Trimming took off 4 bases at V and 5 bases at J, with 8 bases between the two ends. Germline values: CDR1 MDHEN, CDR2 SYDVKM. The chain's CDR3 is CASSSGHETQYF. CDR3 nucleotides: TGTGCCAGCAGTTCAGGGCACGAGACCCAGTACTTC.

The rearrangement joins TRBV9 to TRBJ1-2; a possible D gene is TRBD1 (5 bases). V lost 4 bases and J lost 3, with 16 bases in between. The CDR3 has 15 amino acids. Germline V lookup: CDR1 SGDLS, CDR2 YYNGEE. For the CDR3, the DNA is TGTGCCAGCAGCCCCCGCGGGACGATGGACTATGGCTACACCTTC. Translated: CASSPRGTMDYGYTF.

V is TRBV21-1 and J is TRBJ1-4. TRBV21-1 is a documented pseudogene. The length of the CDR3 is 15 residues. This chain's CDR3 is CASSLGGGRNEKLFF. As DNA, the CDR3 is TGTGCCAGCAGCCTGGGAGGGGGGAGGAATGAAAAACTGTTTTTT.

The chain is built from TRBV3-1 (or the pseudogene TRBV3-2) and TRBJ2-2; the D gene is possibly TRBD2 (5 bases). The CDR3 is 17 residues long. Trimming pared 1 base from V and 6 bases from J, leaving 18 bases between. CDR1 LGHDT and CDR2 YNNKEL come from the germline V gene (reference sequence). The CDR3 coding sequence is TGTGCCAGCAGCCAAGTGGCTAGCCTCCTCGGTCCCGGGGAGCTGTTTTTT. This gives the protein CASSQVASLLGPGELFF.

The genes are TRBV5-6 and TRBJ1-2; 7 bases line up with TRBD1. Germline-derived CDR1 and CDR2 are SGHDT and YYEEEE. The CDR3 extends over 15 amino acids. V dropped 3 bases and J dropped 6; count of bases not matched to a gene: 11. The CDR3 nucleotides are TGTGCCAGCAGCTCCGACCTACAGGGGTTTAATGGCTACACCTTC. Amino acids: CASSSDLQGFNGYTF.

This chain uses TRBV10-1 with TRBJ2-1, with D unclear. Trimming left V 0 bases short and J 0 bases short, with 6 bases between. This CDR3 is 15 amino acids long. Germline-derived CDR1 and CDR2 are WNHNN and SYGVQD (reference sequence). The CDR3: CASSESGSSYNEQFF. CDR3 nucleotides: TGCGCCAGCAGTGAGTCTGGTAGCTCCTACAATGAGCAGTTCTTC.